The T cell receptor (beta chain) described here comes from a study of beta chain features in type 1 diabetes (dated by TCRdb to about 2018). Study-wide context: Mean age, gender distribution, total cell number and subset yield did not differ between patients and healthy donors. A total of 107,917,701 sorted cells were examined across all samples, and the number of cells per subset was strongly correlated with RNA yield. In the study, TCRB repertoires of sorted circulating CD4+ T cell subsets from recently diagnosed type 1 diabetes patients were compared with those of matched healthy donors. Regulatory and stem cell-like memory subsets were isolated from only 8 patients and about eight healthy donors, whereas naive and central memory subsets came from all 30 or so donors.

The entire amount of isolated RNA was reverse transcribed using the High Capacity cDNA Reverse Transcription Kit, so the sequenced TCRB transcripts were expressed ones. Deep immunoSEQ sequencing was performed on naive, central memory and regulatory T cell samples, with an average of roughly 3.6 million total reads per sample. After sorted cells were lysed in RLT buffer, RNA was extracted with DNase-treated RNeasy Micro or Mini kits, with the choice depending on cell number. To prevent cross-contamination, every cell subset was processed on its own, while patient and healthy donor samples were processed together. The immunoSEQ multiplex PCR was used to amplify TCRB sequences from cDNA, generating 87-bp fragments that spanned the CDR3 region. Sequencing of the amplicons was performed on the Illumina HiSeq platform. As for the authors' bioinformatics: Synthetic template baselines were used to correct PCR bias computationally, reads within Hamming distance 2 were collapsed together, and singletons that could not be merged were discarded. Reads were aligned against IMGT so that V, D and J genes, CDR3 length and insertions or deletions at six rearrangement sites could be assigned. Within each subset, clonotype counts were normalized to sorted cell number, after which true diversity and Gini coefficients were computed with the tcR R package. Repertoire sharing was quantified using the overlap coefficient calculated on TCRB nucleotide sequences. Out-of-frame TCRB sequences from naive cells were analyzed as a proxy for the pre-selection repertoire. Held by TCRdb, this immuneACCESS table contains in-frame sequences only and omits some clones. Under half of the omission traces to an unresolved V gene where checked; the cause of the rest is unknown. The V and J calls and clone size were taken over from that table, and D and trimming were inferred from the DNA. The sample table records about 700,000 clones; under 15% of these occur just once. Around 0.022% of the sample goes to the ten largest clones.

Each donor gave one peripheral blood draw, roughly 110 mL on average, collected into heparinised tubes. Using a panel that included CD45RO, CCR7, CD25, CD127, CD95 and CD27, naive, central memory, regulatory and stem cell-like memory CD4+ T cells were sorted on a BD FACSAria II. All sorted populations exceeded 98% purity. PBMCs were isolated right away by Lymphoprep density gradient centrifugation and were stained directly, without culture. To minimize batch effects, samples were stained and sorted in pairs, one healthy donor with one patient per experiment. On the study overall, not on this receptor specifically: In all four CD4+ subsets, TCRB CDR3 length was moderately but significantly shorter in type 1 diabetes patients. Because cDNA was sequenced instead of genomic DNA, highly expressing activated cells could be over-represented, though the groups showed no difference in activation or CD3 levels. Naive, central memory and regulatory TCRB repertoires appeared to be more alike among patients than among healthy donors. PCR might favor shorter templates, but patient and control samples were amplified and corrected together, so any skew would affect both groups equally. At VDJ recombination sites, type 1 diabetes patients had fewer insertions and more deleted nucleotides, which implies abnormalities in thymic rearrangement. Only small numbers of individuals were included in the HLA sub-analyses, which left unresolved whether HLA type had any influence on TCRB rearrangement.

This clone was detected only once. Its antigen remains unidentified. Within one base of it there is no much larger clone, and no base qualities were kept. Sequenced: naive CD4+ T cells from blood. The cell subset or site label on this specimen signifies: true naive CD4+ T cells. The receptor was derived from a man younger than 35 with type 1 diabetes.

Here is the DNA: TGCGCCAGCAGTCAAACCAGAGCCGGACAGTCGTATGAAAAACTGTTTTTT. It specifies CASSQTRAGQSYEKLFF. The V and J genes are TRBV23-1 and TRBJ1-4; TRBD1 is possibly the D segment (6 matching bases). TRBV23-1 is assigned to the ORF class and has an uncertain function. The cysteine opens and the phenylalanine closes a CDR3 of 17 amino acids. Only the CDR3 DNA stays, 51 bases, in frame from base 1. V is pared back by 2 bases and J by 6 bases, with 19 bases lying between the germline termini.